This T cell receptor beta chain was found in a study of blood T cell repertoires in COVID-19 (dated by TCRdb to 2018 to 2021). Background on the whole study: Samples from collaborators originated in the United States, Italy and Spain and spanned both the acute and convalescent phases of COVID-19. The prospective study material was composed of cDNA or gDNA derived from T cells, B-cell-depleted T cells, or PBMCs. Subjects who had been exposed to COVID-19, were actively infected with it, or had recovered from it provided the deeply sampled blood TCRbeta repertoires that made up the dataset. The repertoires were made available in a free public database intended to serve as a resource for research on the immune response to SARS-CoV-2. Samples came from the ongoing ImmuneRACE study (first 160 participants) plus 1,254 subjects from 6 global collaborators. Nearly every sample came with metadata listing a de-identified subject ID, COVID-19 status, age in years and sex. Where available, HLA class I and class II types were taken from metadata supplied by the sample provider and were not determined by assay-based typing.

This clone was picked up a small number of times. Its antigen has not been determined. Base qualities are not provided; no much larger clone lies one nucleotide away. The germline V gene (reference sequence) gives CDR1 as SEHNR and CDR2 as FQNEAQ. Trimming takes 3 bases from V and 6 bases from J, and the germline ends sit 15 bases apart. Taken from cysteine to phenylalanine, the CDR3 has 14 residues. Solely the CDR3 DNA is kept, with 42 bases framed from the first base. Participants in the prospective study were aged 18 to 89 years, lived in about two dozen United States geographic areas, and enrolled through a virtual design. Cohort assignment in the prospective study relied on participant-reported clinical history from a screening survey and a study questionnaire. Recovered participants in ImmuneRACE Cohort 3 were defined by two consecutive negative NP/OP PCR tests, clearance by a healthcare professional, or resolution of symptoms. In the prospective study, mobile phlebotomists collected whole blood, serum and a nasopharyngeal or oropharyngeal swab from each participant. Additional blood draws and questionnaires over an approximately two-month period could optionally be provided by prospective study participants. Blood samples from the prospective study were shipped frozen or at room temperature prior to DNA extraction.

TCRbeta CDR3 regions were amplified from genomic DNA using the immunoSEQ Assay, a bias-controlled multiplex PCR. Processing in the source paper ran as follows. Nucleated cell counts per sample were estimated from amplification of reference gene primers within the assay. Sequence reads were collapsed and filtered to measure the absolute abundance of every unique TCRbeta CDR3 rearrangement. Productive Simpson clonality was computed per sample as the square root of Simpson's diversity index over productive rearrangements. TCRdb took over this immuneACCESS table, retaining in-frame rearrangements with V and J assigned. Such tables are incomplete; in checked studies, under half of the missing clones stem from an unresolved V gene, and the remainder is unexplained. D and trimming come from the DNA, and the V and J calls and clone size come from that table. In all, the sample holds about 310,000 clones, and approximately 89% of those were seen once. Roughly a tenth of the sample belongs to the ten largest clones.

The study at large found these results: How much clinical and demographic metadata was included differed by source and by participant, and the metadata was provided uncurated.

Sequencing input: PBMCs or T cells enriched from blood (not recorded which). The sequence was collected from a woman aged 25 to 39 who had recovered from COVID-19. Here the chain combines TRBV7-9 and TRBJ2-7; a tentative D match to TRBD1 spans 6 bases. The CDR3 has the sequence CASSFSQGRAEQYF. The DNA sequence reads TGTGCCAGCAGCTTTTCTCAGGGGCGGGCCGAGCAGTACTTC.